The sequence of this T cell receptor (beta chain) was determined in a study of T-cell memory formation after mild COVID-19. This CDR3 region has 11 residues. V was clipped by 8 bases and J by 8 bases, with 12 bases between them. Germline V gives CDR1 KGHSH, CDR2 LQKENI. TCRdb re-derived calls from the 5' RACE reads in MiXCR, one entry per CDR3 protein. The table lists 400,000 or so distinct CDR3 sequences, roughly 20% of them singletons, with 8.4% in the top ten. The specimen sequenced was PBMCs or a T cell subset sorted from them (not recorded which). This receptor was obtained from an adult woman who had mild COVID-19 (a few samples of this study predate the infection). Cell type and time point are not known. V gene TRBV18 combines with J gene TRBJ1-2; a possible D gene is TRBD1 (6 bases). The CDR3: CASRGGGGYTF. The CDR3 region has the DNA TGTGCCAGCCGCGGGGGCGGAGGCTACACCTTC.